This is a list of T cell receptor beta chains from one sample in a study of monozygotic twins with inflammatory bowel disease. TCRdb reanalyzed the 5' RACE reads and collapses them to one entry per CDR3 protein, without DNA. This sample's clone table lists about 160,000 distinct CDR3 sequences. The sequenced sample consisted of blood. These receptors all come from a human donor with ulcerative colitis or Crohn's disease, or a healthy co-twin of an affected twin (not recorded which). CDR3s include the opening cysteine and the closing phenylalanine or tryptophan.

>TRBJ2-1|TRBV12-3/TRBV12-4
CASSLPGNEQFF
>TRBJ2-7|TRBV11-2
CASSFGTSGYEQYF
>TRBJ2-1|TRBV19
CASSIGPSGNYEQFF
>TRBJ2-1|TRBV7-6
CASILRAGGRNEQFF
>TRBJ2-3|TRBV20-1
CSASPGEDTQYF
>TRBJ2-7|TRBV5-6
CASSLERGIYEQYF
>TRBJ2-1|TRBV3-1
CASSLKGPRQGNEQFF
>TRBJ2-7|TRBV13
CASSFRAPGTGPYEQYF
>TRBJ1-1|TRBV7-2
CASSLYGVNTEAFF
>TRBJ2-3|TRBV5-5
CASSLFPDTQYF
>TRBJ1-2|TRBV6-6
CAATHSNYGYTF
>TRBJ1-5|TRBV7-2
CASSDRGDQPQHF
>TRBJ2-5|TRBV4-2
CASSQAGEYQETQYF
>TRBJ2-1|TRBV2
CASSEREGSYNEQFF
>TRBJ2-1|TRBV29-1
CSVEFWGSYNEQFF
>TRBJ1-2|TRBV19
CASRRDTAGYGYTF
>TRBJ1-5|TRBV5-5
CASSLRDNSNQPQHF
>TRBJ2-1|TRBV28
CASSSRKLLAGASYNEQFF
>TRBJ2-7|TRBV29-1
CSVVGLAGSSYEQYF
>TRBJ2-1|TRBV19
CASSMGVAGDQFF
>TRBJ2-7|TRBV20-1
CSAPIAGLPYEQYF
>TRBJ1-1|TRBV5-1
CASSRTGAMNTEAFF
>TRBJ2-1|TRBV5-1
CASSFFLGAYNEQFF
>TRBJ1-1|TRBV20-1
CSALRPTEAFF
>TRBJ2-1|TRBV4-2
CASSQVIGGSDNEQFF
>TRBJ1-6|TRBV12-3/TRBV12-4
CASSLASDSPLHF
>TRBJ2-7|TRBV12-3/TRBV12-4
CASSPSRYEQYF
>TRBJ2-3|TRBV20-1
CRGLAGGGGTDTQYF
>TRBJ2-3|TRBV2
CASSEVAGVSTDTQYF
>TRBJ2-7|TRBV19
CASSIGPATYEQYF
>TRBJ2-3|TRBV11-2
CASSLLALYPSSTDTQYF
>TRBJ1-1|TRBV7-3
CASSLRGGDTEAFF
>TRBJ2-5|TRBV29-1
CSVEVISRDRGLQETQYF
>TRBJ1-3|TRBV5-1
CASSIRQGGAGNTIYF
>TRBJ2-2|TRBV20-1
CSARGLVFTGELFF
>TRBJ2-7|TRBV15
CATSRGTAQFSAEQYF
>TRBJ2-2|TRBV6-2/TRBV6-3
CASRRFLVAGELFF
>TRBJ2-1|TRBV27
CASSFGNGGASNEQFF
>TRBJ1-5|TRBV12-3/TRBV12-4
CASSGQGYQPQHF
>TRBJ2-7|TRBV20-1
CSALAGFSSYEQYF
>TRBJ1-6|TRBV9
CASSVSGGTNSPLHF
>TRBJ2-6|TRBV12-3/TRBV12-4
CASSLRDSGANVLTF
>TRBJ1-4|TRBV19
CASSIQGEWEKLFF
>TRBJ2-1|TRBV15
CATSRDLKGFGEQFF
>TRBJ2-1|TRBV5-1
CASSRTSGGLDEQFF
>TRBJ1-5|TRBV4-1
CASSQGTGYQPQHF
>TRBJ1-4|TRBV20-1
CSARDRTGIEKLFF
>TRBJ2-3|TRBV29-1
CSGRTGFRTDTQYF
>TRBJ2-7|TRBV5-6
CASSLDGYEQYF
>TRBJ2-1|TRBV7-9
CASSKRRGRGSYNEQFF
>TRBJ2-5|TRBV19
CASSLALGETQYF
>TRBJ2-7|TRBV20-1
CSATRRSYEQYF
>TRBJ2-7|TRBV5-4
CASSLGVSEQYF
>TRBJ2-2|TRBV5-1
CASRAQRNTGELFF